Shown below are 4 T cell receptor beta chains from a single sample sequenced in a study of glioma-infiltrating T cells. The iRepertoire nested amplicon-rescue multiplex PCR amplified TCR alpha and beta CDR3s from RNA. TCRdb redid the calling of the multiplex PCR reads with MiXCR, one entry per CDR3 protein. This table holds a few hundred thousand distinct CDR3 sequences, around 45% found once. The material sequenced was glioma tissue, nonneoplastic brain tissue, or PBMCs (not recorded which). These receptors all stem from a human donor with low-grade glioma or glioblastoma, undergoing nonglioma brain surgery, or in good health (not recorded which).

V is TRBV28 and J is TRBJ2-3, with TRBD2 matching 9 bases. Germline CDR1 MDHEN, CDR2 SYDVKM. CDR3 length: 16 amino acids. The junction had 9 bases not matched to a gene; V was cut back by 6 bases and J by 2 bases. The CDR3 DNA sequence: TGTGCCAGCAGGGGTCCGCTAGCGGGGATCACAGATACGCAGTATTTT. Its protein is CASRGPLAGITDTQYF.

In this sample, this clonotype turned up many times. The chain uses TRBV27 and TRBJ1-1; the D is unclear. This CDR3 has 15 residues. V lost 5 bases, J lost 0 bases, and 13 bases lay in between. In germline, CDR1 is MNHEY, CDR2 SMNVEV (reference sequence). CDR3 amino acids: CASSPQQSMNTEAFF. CDR3 nucleotides: TGTGCCAGCAGTCCGCAACAGAGCATGAACACTGAAGCTTTCTTT.

In regard to this clonotype: Being one base from a much bigger clone, this may be a read error. The missing conserved phenylalanine or tryptophan at the end of this CDR3 makes a read error likely. The J gene is TRBJ1-1, the V gene TRBV6-9; D uncertain. Trimming pared 3 bases from V and 3 bases from J, leaving 5 bases between. CDR3 length: 12 amino acids. The germline CDR1 and CDR2 sequences are MNHGY and SVAAGI. This chain's CDR3 is CASSYHDTEAFS. As DNA, the CDR3 is TGTGCCAGCAGTTACCACGACACTGAAGCTTTCTCT.

The chain carries TRBV27 and TRBJ2-1, with 12 bases identical to TRBD2. This CDR3 region has 19 residues. The germline CDR1 and CDR2 sequences are MNHEY and SMNVEV (reference sequence). J gave up 7 bases and V 3 bases, and 16 bases lay outside the gene matches. The CDR3 protein is CASSFITPLAGGPDNEQFF. The CDR3, as DNA: TGTGCCAGCAGTTTTATAACCCCCCTAGCGGGAGGGCCGGATAATGAGCAGTTCTTC.